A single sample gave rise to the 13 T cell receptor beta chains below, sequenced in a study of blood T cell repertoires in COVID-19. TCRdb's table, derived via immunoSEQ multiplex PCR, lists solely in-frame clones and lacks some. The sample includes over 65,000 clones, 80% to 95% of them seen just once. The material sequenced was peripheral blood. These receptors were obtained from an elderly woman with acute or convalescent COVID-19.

The DNA of the CDR3 is TGCGCCAGCAGCGAGGGTAATGAGCAGTTCTTC. This gives the protein CASSEGNEQFF. This chain joins TRBV5-1 and TRBJ2-1; tentatively, D is TRBD2 (5 bases). The CDR3 consists of 11 residues. V was trimmed by 4 bases and J by 7 bases, leaving 6 bases between them. Germline-derived CDR1 and CDR2 are SGHRS and YFSETQ.

DNA of the CDR3: TGTGCCAGCAGCTTGGACTTCAGGGGTTTTTCACCCCTCCACTTT. Protein product: CASSLDFRGFSPLHF. The genes are TRBV5-6 and TRBJ1-6; weak D call: TRBD1 (6 bases). V was clipped by 0 bases and J by 9 bases, with 13 bases between them. Germline V gives CDR1 SGHDT, CDR2 YYEEEE. The length of the CDR3 is 15 residues.

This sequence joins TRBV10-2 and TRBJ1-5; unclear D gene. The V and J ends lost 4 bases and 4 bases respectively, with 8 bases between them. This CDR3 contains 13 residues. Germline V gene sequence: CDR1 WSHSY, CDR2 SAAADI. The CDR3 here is CASSGAENQPQHF. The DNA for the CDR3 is TGCGCCAGCAGTGGGGCAGAAAATCAGCCCCAGCATTTT.

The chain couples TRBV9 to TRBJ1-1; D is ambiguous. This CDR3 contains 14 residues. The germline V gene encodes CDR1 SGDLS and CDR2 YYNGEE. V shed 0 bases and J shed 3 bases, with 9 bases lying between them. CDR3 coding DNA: TGTGCCAGCAGCGTAGACGGCGCGGACACTGAAGCTTTCTTT. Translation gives CASSVDGADTEAFF.

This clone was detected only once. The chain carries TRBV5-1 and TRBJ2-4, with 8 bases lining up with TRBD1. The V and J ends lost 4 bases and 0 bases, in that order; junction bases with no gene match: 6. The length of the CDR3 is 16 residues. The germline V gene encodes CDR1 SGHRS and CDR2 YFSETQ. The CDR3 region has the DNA TGCGCCAGCAGCCCGGGACAGGTATTAGCCAAAAACATTCAGTACTTC. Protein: CASSPGQVLAKNIQYF. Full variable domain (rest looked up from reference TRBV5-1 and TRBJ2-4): KAGVTQTPRYLIKTRGQQVTLSCSPISGHRSVSWYQQTPGQGLQFLFEYFSETQRNKGNFPGRFSGRQFSNSRSEMNVSTLELGDSALYLCASSPGQVLAKNIQYFGAGTRLSVL.

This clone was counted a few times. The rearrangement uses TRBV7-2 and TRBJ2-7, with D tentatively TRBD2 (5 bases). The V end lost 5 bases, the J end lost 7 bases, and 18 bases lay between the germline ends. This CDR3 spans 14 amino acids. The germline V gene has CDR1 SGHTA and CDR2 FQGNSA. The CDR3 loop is CASSKADPPREQYF. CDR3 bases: TGTGCCAGCAGCAAAGCGGATCCGCCTAGAGAGCAGTACTTC. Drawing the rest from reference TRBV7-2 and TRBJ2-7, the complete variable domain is GAGVSQSPSNKVTEKGKDVELRCDPISGHTALYWYRQSLGQGLEFLIYFQGNSAPDKSGLPSDRFSAERTGGSVSTLTIQRTQQEDSAVYLCASSKADPPREQYFGPGTRLTVT.

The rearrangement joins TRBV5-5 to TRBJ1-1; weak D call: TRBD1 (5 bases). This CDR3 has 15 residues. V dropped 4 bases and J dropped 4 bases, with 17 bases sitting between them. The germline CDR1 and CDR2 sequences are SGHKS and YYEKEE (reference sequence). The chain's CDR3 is CASSKGPQWGTEAFF. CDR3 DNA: TGTGCCAGCAGCAAGGGGCCTCAATGGGGCACTGAAGCTTTCTTT.

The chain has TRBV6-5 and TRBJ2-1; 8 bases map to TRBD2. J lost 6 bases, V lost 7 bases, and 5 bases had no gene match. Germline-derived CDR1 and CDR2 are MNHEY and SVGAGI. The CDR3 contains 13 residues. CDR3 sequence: CASKRESLNEQFF. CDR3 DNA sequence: TGTGCCAGCAAGCGGGAGTCCCTCAATGAGCAGTTCTTC.

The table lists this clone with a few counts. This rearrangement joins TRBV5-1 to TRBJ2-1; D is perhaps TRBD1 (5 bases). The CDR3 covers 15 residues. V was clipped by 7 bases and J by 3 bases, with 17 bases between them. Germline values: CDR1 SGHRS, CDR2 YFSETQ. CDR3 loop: CASRPGPTDYNEQFF. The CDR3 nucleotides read TGCGCCAGCCGCCCCGGACCGACAGACTACAATGAGCAGTTCTTC.

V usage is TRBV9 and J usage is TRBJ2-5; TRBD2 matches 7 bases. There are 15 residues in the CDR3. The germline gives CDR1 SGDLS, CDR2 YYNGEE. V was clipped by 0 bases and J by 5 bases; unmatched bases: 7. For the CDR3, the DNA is TGTGCCAGCAGCGTAGGGGGCGGGAGCTATGAGACCCAGTACTTC. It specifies CASSVGGGSYETQYF.

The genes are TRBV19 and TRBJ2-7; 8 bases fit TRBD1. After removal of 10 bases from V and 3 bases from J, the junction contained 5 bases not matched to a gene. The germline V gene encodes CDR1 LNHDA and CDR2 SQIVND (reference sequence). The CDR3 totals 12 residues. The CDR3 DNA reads TGTGCCACAACGGACAGGGACTACGAGCAGTACTTC. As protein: CATTDRDYEQYF.

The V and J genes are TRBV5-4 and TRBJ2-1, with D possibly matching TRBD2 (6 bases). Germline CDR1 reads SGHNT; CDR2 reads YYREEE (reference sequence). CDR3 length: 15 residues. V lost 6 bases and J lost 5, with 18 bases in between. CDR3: CASTRKEAGDNEQFF. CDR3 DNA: TGTGCCAGCACACGAAAAGAAGCGGGCGACAATGAGCAGTTCTTC.

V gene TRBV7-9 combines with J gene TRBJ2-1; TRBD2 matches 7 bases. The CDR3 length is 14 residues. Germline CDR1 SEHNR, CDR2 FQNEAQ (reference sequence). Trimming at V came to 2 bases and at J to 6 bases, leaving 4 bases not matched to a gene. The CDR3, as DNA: TGTGCCAGCAGCTTAATGGGAGGGGTCAATGAGCAGTTCTTC. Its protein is CASSLMGGVNEQFF.